The 2 T cell receptor beta chains presented below share a single source sample, sequenced in a study of OX40 agonist ivuxolimab in advanced cancers. Some clones are missing from TCRdb's copy, which holds only in-frame ones; the method was immunoSEQ multiplex PCR. The sample lists approximately 76,000 clones; 88% were seen once. This specimen was CD4+ or CD8+ T cells sorted from blood, taken in a trial of the OX40 agonist ivuxolimab. The receptors shown here come from an adult with an advanced solid tumor such as melanoma, head and neck, liver or kidney cancer.

The chain has TRBV6-5 and TRBJ2-6; D is undetermined. The V gene's germline CDR1 is MNHEY and CDR2 SVGAGI. V was trimmed by 0 bases and J by 3 bases, leaving 6 bases between them. The CDR3 is 15 amino acids. The CDR3: CASSYSQGGANVLTF. Here the CDR3 DNA reads TGTGCCAGCAGTTACTCTCAAGGTGGGGCCAACGTCCTGACTTTC.

The chain has TRBV18 and TRBJ2-5, with 11 bases aligning to TRBD2. Germline CDR1 is KGHSH and CDR2 is LQKENI. V trimming: 3 bases; J trimming: 0 bases; junction bases outside the gene matches: 3. There are 16 residues in the CDR3. The CDR3 region is CASSPATSGNQETQYF. In DNA, the CDR3 is TGTGCCAGCTCACCCGCGACTAGCGGGAACCAAGAGACCCAGTACTTC.